The 18 T cell receptor beta chains given below trace back to one sample, sequenced in a study of shared clonotypes between healthy human individuals. Measured with immunoSEQ multiplex PCR; TCRdb has only the in-frame clones, and not every one. The repertoire includes over 95,000 clones, 55% to 70% of them detected once, and roughly a quarter sits in the top ten. Sequencing was performed on memory CD8+ T cells sorted from blood. This sample's subset: CD45RO+ cells pooled with CCR7-negative TemRA cells. The receptor source for this set is a woman between 25 and 40 years old in good health.

The sample holds a few counts of this clone. The rearrangement joins TRBV7-7 to TRBJ2-5, with 10 bases that match TRBD1. Losses at the gene ends were 1 base for V and 1 base for J; bases not matched to a gene: 0. CDR3 length: 15 residues. The V gene's germline CDR1 is SSHAT and CDR2 FNYEAQ (reference sequence). CDR3 nucleotides: TGTGCCAGCAGCTTAGGGACAGGGGGCCAAGAGACCCAGTACTTC. Translated, it gives CASSLGTGGQETQYF.

In its sample, this clone was seen a few times. The chain links TRBV13 to TRBJ2-1; D gene ambiguous. The CDR3 runs 15 residues. The V gene lost 5 bases and the J gene lost 3 bases, with 14 bases spanning the gap. Germline V gene sequence: CDR1 PRHDT, CDR2 FYEKMQ (reference sequence). CDR3 sequence reads: CASSDSQGFYNEQFF. The DNA of the CDR3 is TGTGCCAGCAGCGATTCCCAAGGATTCTACAATGAGCAGTTCTTC.

V and J are TRBV9 and TRBJ2-2; the match to TRBD2 covers 16 bases. The CDR3 loop spans 16 amino acids. Germline V gives CDR1 SGDLS, CDR2 YYNGEE. V dropped 6 bases and J dropped 6; count of bases not matched to a gene: 5. The CDR3 loop reads CASTPGLAGGAGELFF. The CDR3 DNA is TGTGCCAGCACACCGGGACTAGCGGGAGGGGCCGGGGAGCTGTTTTTT.

The chain couples TRBV6-4 to TRBJ2-1; 14 positions agree with TRBD2. CDR1 and CDR2 (germline): MRHNA, SNTAGT. J was trimmed by 6 bases and V by 0 bases; bases with no gene match: 7. This CDR3 region has 18 residues. This CDR3 is CASSDSGTSGSGVNEQFF. The CDR3 DNA reads TGTGCCAGCAGTGACTCTGGGACTAGCGGGAGCGGGGTCAATGAGCAGTTCTTC.

The chain carries TRBV11-3 and TRBJ2-6; D not certain. Germline CDR1 reads SGHNT; CDR2 reads YENEEA. This CDR3 is built from 14 residues. The V end was cut by 5 bases, the J end by 2 bases, with 7 bases between. CDR3: CASSLGTGANVLTF. Written as DNA, the CDR3 is TGTGCCAGCAGCCTAGGGACTGGGGCCAACGTCCTGACTTTC.

At least ten counts were recorded for this clone. The DNA for the CDR3 is TGTGCCAGCGAGCAGGGGGATAGCAATCAGCCCCAGCATTTT. The encoded protein is CASEQGDSNQPQHF. This chain uses TRBV6-1 with TRBJ1-5; 7 bases fit TRBD1. With V trimmed by 8 bases and J by 0 bases, 4 bases remained unmatched. The germline gives CDR1 MNHNS, CDR2 SASEGT. The CDR3 is 14 amino acids.

V and J are TRBV6-1 and TRBJ2-5; 9 bases map to TRBD2. Germline CDR1 is MNHNS and CDR2 is SASEGT. The CDR3 is 14 residues long. V gave up 7 bases and J gave up 7 bases; unmatched junction bases: 10. CDR3 residues: CASTARAGGVTQYF. The CDR3 DNA reads TGTGCCAGCACCGCACGAGCGGGAGGCGTGACCCAGTACTTC.

A note on this clone: The same CDR3 is also encoded by other DNA sequences in this sample. This chain uses TRBV10-3 with TRBJ2-5; possibly TRBD2 for D (6 bases). The CDR3 is made up of 14 amino acids. The germline gives CDR1 ENHRY, CDR2 SYGVKD. V lost 0 bases and J lost 2, with 7 bases in between. CDR3 residues: CAISESLAQETQYF. The CDR3 bases are TGTGCCATCAGTGAGTCGCTAGCGCAAGAGACCCAGTACTTC.

As regards this clone: The sample carries other DNA sequences with the same CDR3. The V call is TRBV18, the J call TRBJ2-1; 8 bases match TRBD2. The germline V gene has CDR1 KGHSH and CDR2 LQKENI. The J segment lost 0 bases and the V segment lost 4 bases, leaving 5 bases of the junction unmatched. CDR3 length: 16 amino acids. The CDR3 DNA is TGTGCCAGCTCACTACTAGCGGAGAGCTCCTACAATGAGCAGTTCTTC. As protein: CASSLLAESSYNEQFF. Full variable domain (outside the CDR3, taken from reference TRBV18 and TRBJ2-1): NAGVMQNPRHLVRRRGQEARLRCSPMKGHSHVYWYRQLPEEGLKFMVYLQKENIIDESGMPKERFSAEFPKEGPSILRIQQVVRGDSAAYFCASSLLAESSYNEQFFGPGTRLTVL.

The CDR3 sequence: CASSLGQGEKLFF. The CDR3 DNA sequence: TGCGCCAGCAGCTTGGGACAGGGTGAAAAACTGTTTTTT. The chain uses TRBV5-1 and TRBJ1-4; 7 positions agree with TRBD1. V lost 0 bases, J lost 7 bases, and 0 bases stayed unmatched. The CDR3 consists of 13 residues. CDR1 and CDR2 (germline): SGHRS, YFSETQ. Full variable domain (rest looked up from reference TRBV5-1 and TRBJ1-4): KAGVTQTPRYLIKTRGQQVTLSCSPISGHRSVSWYQQTPGQGLQFLFEYFSETQRNKGNFPGRFSGRQFSNSRSEMNVSTLELGDSALYLCASSLGQGEKLFFGSGTQLSVL.

The genes are TRBV18 and TRBJ2-1; D ambiguous. The length of the CDR3 is 15 residues. Germline V gene data show CDR1 as KGHSH and CDR2 as LQKENI. With 3 bases removed from V and 1 base from J, the gap between germline ends came to 10 bases. The CDR3 DNA reads TGTGCCAGCTCACCGGACGGTGCATCCTACAATGAGCAGTTCTTC. It yields the protein CASSPDGASYNEQFF. Based on the CDR3 plus reference TRBV18 and TRBJ2-1, the full variable domain is NAGVMQNPRHLVRRRGQEARLRCSPMKGHSHVYWYRQLPEEGLKFMVYLQKENIIDESGMPKERFSAEFPKEGPSILRIQQVVRGDSAAYFCASSPDGASYNEQFFGPGTRLTVL.

This clone was seen just once. The chain uses TRBV29-1 and TRBJ2-2, with 12 bases lining up with TRBD2. Per the germline V gene, CDR1 is SQVTM and CDR2 is ANQGSEA. The J segment lost 4 bases and the V segment lost 6 bases, leaving 3 bases of the junction unmatched. CDR3 length: 14 residues. DNA of the CDR3: TGCAGCGTCCGGACTAGCGGGACCACCGGGGAGCTGTTTTTT. Its protein product is CSVRTSGTTGELFF.

The chain couples TRBV7-2 to TRBJ2-5, with 7 bases that match TRBD2. Germline-derived CDR1 and CDR2 are SGHTA and FQGNSA. This CDR3 is 15 amino acids long. V trimming: 0 bases; J trimming: 5 bases; junction bases outside the gene matches: 6. The CDR3 region is CASSLASSGVETQYF. The CDR3 coding sequence is TGTGCCAGCAGCTTAGCATCCAGCGGGGTCGAGACCCAGTACTTC.

The CDR3 DNA reads as TGTGCCAGCAGCCCCTGGATTGCCTACGAGCAGTACTTC. It yields the protein CASSPWIAYEQYF. The V call is TRBV4-2, the J call TRBJ2-7; no clear D. The CDR3 sequence is 13 residues long. Deletions cut 4 bases from V and 2 bases from J, with 9 bases between. Germline CDR1 reads LGHNA; CDR2 reads YNFKEQ.

A note on this clone: A far larger clone is one nucleotide away, so this likely arose from a read error. J is TRBJ2-7 and V is TRBV2, with D tentatively TRBD2 (5 bases). CDR1 and CDR2 (germline): SNHLY, FYNNEI. CDR3 length equals 13 residues. V lost 5 bases, J lost 7 bases, and 15 bases lay in between. Here the CDR3 DNA reads TGTGCCAGCAGTTCCGGACTTCCCGGGGAGCAGTACTTC. Protein product: CASSSGLPGEQYF.

The J gene is TRBJ2-1, the V gene TRBV18; 9 bases agree with TRBD1. The CDR3 length is 22 residues. In germline, CDR1 is KGHSH, CDR2 LQKENI. V trimming: 2 bases; J trimming: 1 base; junction bases outside the gene matches: 21. CDR3 nucleotide sequence: TGTGCCAGCTCACCAAGGGGGGACAGGGTTCGTGCGGCAGGTAGTTCCTACAATGAGCAGTTCTTC. This gives the protein CASSPRGDRVRAAGSSYNEQFF.

This clone was picked up many times. This chain joins TRBV2 and TRBJ1-1; 7 nucleotides line up with TRBD1. CDR1 SNHLY and CDR2 FYNNEI come from the germline V gene. This CDR3 contains 14 residues. V dropped 7 bases and J dropped 5; count of bases not matched to a gene: 10. The DNA of the CDR3 is TGTGCCAGCACTGGCGGACAGGCGAGGACTGAAGCTTTCTTT. Its translation: CASTGGQARTEAFF. The full variable domain, rest sourced from reference TRBV2 and TRBJ1-1, is EPEVTQTPSHQVTQMGQEVILRCVPISNHLYFYWYRQILGQKVEFLVSFYNNEISEKSEIFDDQFSVERPDGSNFTLKIRSTKLEDSAMYFCASTGGQARTEAFFGQGTRLTVV.

This chain connects TRBV5-1 to TRBJ2-7; 8 nucleotides line up with TRBD1. The CDR3 has 14 residues. CDR1 is SGHRS and CDR2 is YFSETQ in the germline V gene. V lost 5 bases and J lost 2; bases outside the gene matches: 6. The CDR3 region is CASRIRQGPYEQYF. Written as DNA, the CDR3 is TGCGCCAGCAGAATCAGACAGGGGCCCTACGAGCAGTACTTC.